These T cell receptor beta chains were read from a single sample in a study of Graves' ophthalmopathy and Graves' hyperthyroidism. TCRdb processed the multiplex PCR reads anew with MiXCR; each CDR3 protein has one entry. The table includes about 400,000 distinct CDR3 sequences, around 20% detected once. The sample consisted of peripheral blood. These receptors were collected from a woman under 30 with stable Graves' hyperthyroidism. Both conserved end residues are part of each CDR3. The D gene is left open where the match is weak. Only part of the rows carry a size: once, few, many, or a class if the clone is expanded.

clone size: many
J gene: TRBJ2-7
V gene: TRBV12-3/TRBV12-4
D gene: TRBD2
CDR3 protein: CASSFGGLAGDEQYF
CDR3 DNA: TGTGCCAGCAGTTTTGGGGGACTAGCGGGAGACGAGCAGTACTTC

clone size: many
J gene: TRBJ2-7
V gene: TRBV13
D gene: TRBD2
CDR3 protein: CASSLEGGPSEQYF
CDR3 DNA: TGTGCCAGCAGCTTAGAGGGAGGGCCCAGCGAGCAGTACTTC

clone size: many
J gene: TRBJ1-3
V gene: TRBV15
D gene: NA
CDR3 protein: CATSRDATVTSGNTIYF
CDR3 DNA: TGTGCCACCAGCAGAGATGCCACCGTTACCTCTGGAAACACCATATATTTT

clone size: NA
J gene: TRBJ2-7
V gene: TRBV12-3/TRBV12-4
D gene: TRBD1
CDR3 protein: CASSLAPYRDSLYEQYF
CDR3 DNA: TGTGCCAGCAGTTTGGCACCGTACCGGGACAGCCTCTACGAGCAGTACTTC

clone size: many
J gene: TRBJ2-7
V gene: TRBV12-3/TRBV12-4
D gene: TRBD2
CDR3 protein: CASTGGRYEQYF
CDR3 DNA: TGTGCCAGCACAGGCGGGAGGTACGAGCAGTACTTC

clone size: many
J gene: TRBJ2-5
V gene: TRBV6-1
D gene: NA
CDR3 protein: CASSEPSAEETQYF
CDR3 DNA: TGTGCCAGCAGTGAACCCTCGGCAGAAGAGACCCAGTACTTC

clone size: many
J gene: TRBJ2-5
V gene: TRBV12-3/TRBV12-4
D gene: NA
CDR3 protein: CASRGTVETQYF
CDR3 DNA: TGTGCCAGCAGAGGGACGGTGGAGACCCAGTACTTC

clone size: few
J gene: TRBJ2-7
V gene: TRBV3-1
D gene: TRBD2
CDR3 protein: CATTGGAGGRYEQNF
CDR3 DNA: TGTGCCACAACGGGGGGGGCGGGAGGCCGCTACGAGCAGAACTTC

clone size: many
J gene: TRBJ1-5
V gene: TRBV20-1
D gene: NA
CDR3 protein: CSARPRPKGSNQPQHF
CDR3 DNA: TGCAGTGCTAGACCGCGTCCAAAGGGGAGCAATCAGCCCCAGCATTTT

clone size: many
J gene: TRBJ2-7
V gene: TRBV2
D gene: NA
CDR3 protein: CATLPRSSYEQYF
CDR3 DNA: TGTGCCACCCTCCCCAGAAGCTCCTACGAGCAGTACTTC

clone size: many
J gene: TRBJ2-7
V gene: TRBV5-1
D gene: NA
CDR3 protein: CASSLDQGYVEQYF
CDR3 DNA: TGCGCCAGCAGCTTGGACCAGGGCTACGTAGAGCAGTACTTC

clone size: many
J gene: TRBJ2-7
V gene: TRBV7-2
D gene: NA
CDR3 protein: CASSTVEMTEQYF
CDR3 DNA: TGTGCCAGCAGCACAGTGGAGATGACCGAGCAGTACTTC

clone size: many
J gene: TRBJ2-2
V gene: TRBV19
D gene: NA
CDR3 protein: CATQGRESSGELFF
CDR3 DNA: TGTGCCACCCAAGGACGGGAGTCGAGCGGGGAGCTGTTTTTT

clone size: NA
J gene: TRBJ1-5
V gene: TRBV6-2/TRBV6-3
D gene: NA
CDR3 protein: CASGYSEAQHF
CDR3 DNA: TGTGCCAGCGGTTATTCGGAAGCCCAGCATTTT

clone size: many
J gene: TRBJ2-7
V gene: TRBV24-1
D gene: TRBD2
CDR3 protein: CATSAAAGGRHEQYF
CDR3 DNA: TGTGCCACCAGTGCGGCGGCGGGAGGAAGGCACGAGCAGTACTTC

clone size: many
J gene: TRBJ2-2
V gene: TRBV20-1
D gene: NA
CDR3 protein: CSAAWTAPNTGELFF
CDR3 DNA: TGCAGTGCTGCTTGGACGGCCCCGAACACCGGGGAGCTGTTTTTT

clone size: many
J gene: TRBJ2-7
V gene: TRBV2
D gene: NA
CDR3 protein: CASSEFQDDYEQYF
CDR3 DNA: TGTGCCAGCAGTGAATTTCAAGACGACTACGAGCAGTACTTC

clone size: once
J gene: TRBJ2-7
V gene: TRBV10-3
D gene: TRBD1
CDR3 protein: CATTSPGQGIYEQYF
CDR3 DNA: TGTGCCACCACCAGCCCGGGACAGGGGATCTACGAGCAGTACTTC

clone size: many
J gene: TRBJ2-5
V gene: TRBV11-3
D gene: TRBD2
CDR3 protein: CASSPGLAGALQETQYF
CDR3 DNA: TGTGCCAGCAGCCCTGGACTAGCGGGGGCCCTCCAAGAGACCCAGTACTTC